Each of the 15 T cell receptor beta chains below was sequenced from the same sample in a study of vaccination and CD4 T cells after COVID-19. The antigens of these receptors remain unknown. The Oncomine TCR Beta short-read assay was what sequenced the DNA obtained from cultured CD4+ T cells. TCRdb re-analysed the PCR reads in MiXCR, keeping a single row per CDR3 protein. The sample records just over 6,000 distinct CDR3 sequences, around 50% being singletons. The sample's treatment: roughly 10-day PBMC culture with coronavirus spike peptide pools or control peptides (ViraFEST assay). The unexposed donor gave CD4+ T cells before the COVID-19 pandemic (2011-2018). Sample: CD4+ T cells from blood, cultured in vitro. The origin of the receptors is a human donor in good health.

V gene TRBV21-1 combines with J gene TRBJ1-2. TRBV21-1 is a known pseudogene. The CDR3 consists of 9 residues. CDR3 coding DNA: TGTGCCAGCAGCAAAGCGTCCTTCTTC. As protein: CASSKASFF.

The gene calls are TRBV6-5 and TRBJ1-6; 8 bases agree with TRBD1. The germline V gene encodes CDR1 MNHEY and CDR2 SVGAGI. CDR3 length: 16 residues. V dropped 4 bases and J dropped 8; count of bases not matched to a gene: 10. CDR3 loop: CASSFLGQGADSPLHF. CDR3 DNA sequence: TGTGCCAGCAGTTTTTTGGGGCAGGGGGCCGATTCACCCCTCCACTTT.

This clonotype was observed a few times. This rearrangement joins TRBV20-1 to TRBJ1-6; D gene unclear. Germline CDR1 is DFQATT and CDR2 is SNEGSKA (reference sequence). Trimming removed 0 bases from V and 7 bases from J, with 16 bases in between. The CDR3 runs to 16 residues. The CDR3 sequence: CSARDPWRDGNSPLHF. CDR3 DNA sequence: TGCAGTGCTAGAGATCCATGGAGGGATGGCAATTCACCCCTCCACTTT.

The chain uses TRBV7-2 and TRBJ1-1; a possible D gene is TRBD1 (5 bases). Deletions cut 2 bases from V and 5 bases from J, with 12 bases between. The germline V gene encodes CDR1 SGHTA and CDR2 FQGNSA. The CDR3 has 14 amino acids. The CDR3 bases are TGTGCCAGCAGCTTACAGGGAGTGGGGACTGAAGCTTTCTTT. Amino acids: CASSLQGVGTEAFF. Based on the CDR3 plus reference TRBV7-2 and TRBJ1-1, the full variable domain is GAGVSQSPSNKVTEKGKDVELRCDPISGHTALYWYRQSLGQGLEFLIYFQGNSAPDKSGLPSDRFSAERTGGSVSTLTIQRTQQEDSAVYLCASSLQGVGTEAFFGQGTRLTVV.

The chain is built from TRBV4-1 and TRBJ2-7; D is possibly TRBD2 (6 bases). Germline V CDR1 and CDR2: MGHRA, YSYEKL. The germline V and J ends were trimmed by 4 bases and 0 bases, with 10 bases remaining between them. This CDR3 spans 14 amino acids. The CDR3, as DNA: TGCGCCAGCAGCCCAACGACTAGCTCCTACGAGCAGTACTTC. This encodes CASSPTTSSYEQYF.

V is TRBV30 and J is TRBJ2-6; 12 positions agree with TRBD1. There are 17 residues in the CDR3. Trimming took 7 bases from V and 4 from J; bases not matched to a gene: 11. CDR1 and CDR2 from the germline V gene are GTSNPN and SVGIG (reference sequence). The CDR3 nucleotides read TGTGCCTACCCGGGACAGGGGGCTTCGGGCGGGGCCAACGTCCTGACTTTC. It translates to CAYPGQGASGGANVLTF.

The chain uses TRBV19 and TRBJ1-5; D not certain. V dropped 3 bases and J dropped 4 bases, with 10 bases sitting between them. The germline V gene encodes CDR1 LNHDA and CDR2 SQIVND (reference sequence). This CDR3 contains 14 residues. The CDR3 loop reads CASSIRFQNQPQHF. The CDR3 coding sequence is TGTGCCAGTAGTATTAGGTTCCAGAATCAGCCCCAGCATTTT.

The gene calls are TRBV4-2 and TRBJ1-6; tentative D call: TRBD1 (5 bases). Trimming pared 0 bases from V and 7 bases from J, leaving 7 bases between. The germline gives CDR1 LGHNA, CDR2 YNFKEQ. This CDR3 has 14 residues. CDR3 region: CASSQEGENSPLHF. The CDR3 DNA is TGTGCCAGCAGCCAAGAAGGGGAAAATTCACCCCTCCACTTT.

The chain joins TRBV7-9 to TRBJ2-1; 9 bases line up with TRBD2. Trimming removed 5 bases from V and 12 bases from J; junction bases left unmatched: 14. Germline V CDR1 and CDR2: SEHNR, FQNEAQ (reference sequence). The CDR3 is made up of 15 amino acids. The CDR3 protein is CASSRPGSSGIRQFF. The CDR3 nucleotides are TGTGCCAGCAGCCGACCGGGGTCTAGCGGGATTAGGCAGTTCTTC. Full variable domain (remainder filled in from reference TRBV7-9 and TRBJ2-1): DTGVSQNPRHKITKRGQNVTFRCDPISEHNRLYWYRQTLGQGPEFLTYFQNEAQLEKSRLLSDRFSAERPKGSFSTLEIQRTEQGDSAMYLCASSRPGSSGIRQFFGPGTRLTVL.

This rearrangement joins TRBV30 to TRBJ2-3; D is perhaps TRBD1 (5 bases). The germline V gene encodes CDR1 GTSNPN and CDR2 SVGIG (reference sequence). The germline V and J ends were trimmed by 0 bases and 2 bases, with 15 bases remaining between them. This CDR3 comprises 16 residues. Written as DNA, the CDR3 is TGTGCCTGGAGTGTTGTCAAAAAGGGGTTCACAGATACGCAGTATTTT. Its translation: CAWSVVKKGFTDTQYF.

The CDR3 region is CAIIQGVGEQFF. The CDR3 DNA follows: TGTGCCATTATACAGGGGGTCGGTGAGCAGTTCTTC. The genes are TRBV2 and TRBJ2-1, with 8 bases matching TRBD1. The trim removed 10 bases at V and 9 bases at J, leaving 8 bases unmatched. The CDR3 length is 12 residues. The germline V gene has CDR1 SNHLY and CDR2 FYNNEI.

The V and J genes are TRBV5-4 and TRBJ1-6; D unresolved. CDR3 length: 13 amino acids. V lost 0 bases, J lost 6 bases, and 4 bases lay in between. Germline assignment: CDR1 SGHNT and CDR2 YYREEE (reference sequence). The CDR3 reads CASSLGVNSPLHF. The CDR3 DNA reads TGTGCCAGCAGCTTGGGAGTTAATTCACCCCTCCACTTT.

V gene TRBV12-3 or TRBV12-4 combines with J gene TRBJ2-7; the match to TRBD2 covers 7 bases. The CDR3 length is 15 residues. With 4 bases clipped from V and 3 bases from J, the junction kept 9 bases outside the gene matches. CDR3 DNA: TGTGCCAGCAGTTCCCGCGGGAGCGGGCTCTACGAGCAGTACTTC. This gives the protein CASSSRGSGLYEQYF.

J is TRBJ2-7 and V is TRBV15, with TRBD1 matching over 10 bases. With 2 bases clipped from V and 7 bases from J, the junction kept 11 bases outside the gene matches. From germline, CDR1 is LNHNV and CDR2 YYDKDF (reference sequence). The CDR3 covers 16 residues. CDR3 in amino acids: CATSRTRTGGTREQYF. The DNA for the CDR3 is TGTGCCACCAGCAGAACCCGGACAGGGGGTACGAGGGAGCAGTACTTC. The complete variable domain, with remaining parts taken from reference TRBV15 and TRBJ2-7, reads DAMVIQNPRYQVTQFGKPVTLSCSQTLNHNVMYWYQQKSSQAPKLLFHYYDKDFNNEADTPDNFQSRRPNTSFCFLDIRSPGLGDTAMYLCATSRTRTGGTREQYFGPGTRLTVT.

The V call is TRBV20-1, the J call TRBJ1-1; D unresolved. Germline CDR1 reads DFQATT; CDR2 reads SNEGSKA (reference sequence). The CDR3 sequence is 14 residues long. Trimming pared 6 bases from V and 1 base from J, leaving 15 bases between. The CDR3, as DNA: TGCAGTGCCTACCAGAGGAGCCGGAACACTGAAGCTTTCTTT. The encoded protein is CSAYQRSRNTEAFF.